Listed below are T cell receptor beta chains from one sample, sequenced in a study of breast tumors, draining lymph nodes, adjacent tissues. Via MiXCR, TCRdb re-called the multiplex PCR reads, giving one row per CDR3 protein. Among approximately 130,000 distinct CDR3 sequences listed, approximately 20% were seen once. Sequencing was done on a sample of axillary lymph node tissue. These receptors originate from a female donor with breast cancer. Some clones in this sample may be carry-over from other donors' samples. Both conserved end residues are part of each CDR3. The order of the fields is V gene, clone size, D gene, J gene, CDR3 protein, CDR3 DNA. The D gene is left open where the match is weak. Size tells how often a clone was seen (once, few, many) or the class of an expanded clone, and some rows leave it out.

>TRBV7-9|many|NA|TRBJ2-3
CASSFQSSAGTDTQYF
TGTGCCAGCAGCTTTCAATCCAGCGCAGGAACAGATACGCAGTATTTT
>TRBV4-2|many|TRBD1|TRBJ1-4
CASSQEQTGGGEKLFF
TGTGCCAGCAGCCAAGAACAGACAGGGGGGGGGGAAAAACTGTTTTTT
>TRBV6-5|NA|NA|TRBJ2-1
CASSYGLAYSEQFF
TGTGCCAGCAGTTACGGACTGGCTTACAGTGAGCAGTTCTTC
>TRBV29-1|many|NA|TRBJ2-1
CSVVRTTVNEQFF
TGCAGCGTTGTTAGGACCACGGTCAATGAGCAGTTCTTC
>TRBV24-1|many|TRBD1|TRBJ2-5
CATSGDRGNLQETQYF
TGTGCCACCAGTGGGGACAGGGGGAACCTCCAAGAGACCCAGTACTTC
>TRBV30|many|NA|TRBJ2-3
CAWSVSAGALDTQYF
TGTGCCTGGAGTGTAAGCGCGGGGGCACTAGATACGCAGTATTTT
>TRBV5-8|many|NA|TRBJ2-5
CASSFSQKETQYF
TGTGCCAGCAGCTTTTCCCAGAAAGAGACCCAGTACTTC
>TRBV19|many|NA|TRBJ1-3
CASSKGDSGNTIYF
TGTGCCAGTAGCAAGGGAGACTCTGGAAACACCATATATTTT
>TRBV4-1|few|NA|TRBJ2-1
CASRDAGPLGNEQFF
TGCGCCAGCAGGGATGCGGGGCCCCTTGGGAATGAGCAGTTCTTC
>TRBV11-3|many|TRBD2|TRBJ2-1
CASSRGGGGPGEQFF
TGTGCCAGCAGCCGGGGGGGGGGAGGGCCAGGTGAGCAGTTCTTC
>TRBV19|many|TRBD2|TRBJ2-1
CACSGRGGGEQFF
TGTGCCTGTAGCGGGAGAGGCGGCGGTGAGCAGTTCTTC
>TRBV19|many|TRBD2|TRBJ2-3
CASSTGTSGSRSDTQYF
TGTGCCAGTAGTACTGGGACTAGCGGGAGTAGGTCAGATACGCAGTATTTT
>TRBV29-1|many|NA|TRBJ2-7
CSVGTAGGYEQYF
TGCAGCGTCGGGACTGCCGGGGGCTACGAGCAGTACTTC